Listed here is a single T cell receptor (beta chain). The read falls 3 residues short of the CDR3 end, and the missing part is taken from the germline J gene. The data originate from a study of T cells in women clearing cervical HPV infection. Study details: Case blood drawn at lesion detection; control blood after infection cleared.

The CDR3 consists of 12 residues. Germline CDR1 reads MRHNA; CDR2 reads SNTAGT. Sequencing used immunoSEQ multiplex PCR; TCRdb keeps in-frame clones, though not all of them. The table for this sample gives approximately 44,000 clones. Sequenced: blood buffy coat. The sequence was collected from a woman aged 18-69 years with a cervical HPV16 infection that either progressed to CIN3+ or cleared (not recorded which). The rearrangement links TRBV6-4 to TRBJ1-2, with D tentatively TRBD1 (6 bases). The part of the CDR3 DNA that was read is TGTGCCAGCAGGAGGGGGAGGAGAGGC. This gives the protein CASRRGRRG. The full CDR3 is CASRRGRRGYTF.